The clone carrying this T cell receptor beta chain is labeled as medium-sized. What it binds is not known. Findings and limits, study-wide: Tumor Tregs overlapped most with tumor, then blood, naive CD4+ cells. Under 2.2% of tumor Treg sequences matched blood Tregs or memory cells. Tumor memory CD4+ T cell TCR gene usage clustered with blood and lymph node memory CD4+ cells and lymph node naive CD4+ cells.

Amplification of TRBV12-4/TRBJ1-2 clonotypes used adaptor-ligated barcode primers. MiXCR was run by TCRdb on the multiplex PCR reads, yielding one entry per CDR3 protein. This sample has 750 to 1,000 distinct CDR3 sequences, with 2.5% to 3.5% found just once. Trimming cost V 6 bases and J 7 bases; bases outside gene matches: 13. The CDR3 covers 15 residues. Cells sorted as Tregs were CD4+, CD25+ and CD127-/low. Sequences were obtained from tumor-infiltrating Tregs sorted from the breast tumor. V is TRBV12-3 or TRBV12-4 and J is TRBJ1-2; 8 bases match TRBD1. The clonotype was recovered from a female donor with breast cancer. This chain's CDR3 is CASRPDRDPWSGYTF. DNA of the CDR3: TGTGCCAGCAGGCCGGACAGGGACCCGTGGTCTGGCTACACCTTC.